This T cell receptor beta chain was identified in a study of T cell repertoires in cytomegalovirus infection. TCRdb used MiXCR to reprocess the reads, holding one entry per CDR3 protein. The repertoire has some 350,000 distinct CDR3 sequences, about 34% of them found once; the top ten carry roughly 12%. Concerning this clonotype itself: Its target is unknown.

The source of this sequence is a human donor in good health (CMV status not recorded). Some clones in this sample may be carry-over from other donors' samples. Here the sequenced sample was cultured PBMCs, taken from culture after CMV antigen stimulation.

CDR3 nucleotides: TGCGCCAGCAGCCCTGGTAGTGCAGGGGTCAAGCACAAAAACATTCAGTACTTC. It codes for CASSPGSAGVKHKNIQYF. The rearrangement links TRBV4-1 to TRBJ2-4, with D tentatively TRBD1 (6 bases). The CDR3 is made up of 18 amino acids. Trimming took 4 bases from V and 3 from J, leaving 22 bases between them. Germline assignment: CDR1 MGHRA and CDR2 YSYEKL.